This entry lists 9 T cell receptor beta chains sequenced from one sample in a study of shared clonotypes between healthy human individuals. Clones were read by immunoSEQ multiplex PCR, and TCRdb kept only the in-frame ones, dropping some. The sample shows 2 million to 3 million clones, 80% to 95% of them seen only once. Sequenced sample: naive CD4+ T cells from PBMCs. Subset in this sample: CD45RA+ positively selected. The receptors shown here come from a man between 18 and 35 years old in good health. Some clones in this sample may be carry-over from other donors' samples.

The gene calls are TRBV7-9 and TRBJ1-3; D remains unclear. The V gene's germline CDR1 is SEHNR and CDR2 FQNEAQ (reference sequence). The CDR3 extends over 13 amino acids. Trimming took off 8 bases at V and 2 bases at J, with 10 bases between the two ends. CDR3 bases: TGTGCCAGCTCGGAGGGAACTGGAAACACCATATATTTT. Amino acid sequence: CASSEGTGNTIYF.

The sample holds a few counts of this clone. The chain recombines TRBV30 with TRBJ1-1; D possibly corresponds to TRBD1 (6 bases). The CDR3 has 14 amino acids. The germline V and J ends were trimmed by 4 bases and 4 bases, with 16 bases remaining between them. Germline V lookup: CDR1 GTSNPN, CDR2 SVGIG (reference sequence). DNA of the CDR3: TGTGCCTGGACTGCCGGACAGTTTGGCACTGAAGCTTTCTTT. Residues: CAWTAGQFGTEAFF.

This chain joins TRBV19 and TRBJ1-2; no clear D gene. CDR1 and CDR2 from the germline V gene are LNHDA and SQIVND (reference sequence). This CDR3 has 12 amino acids. V was trimmed by 4 bases and J by 4 bases, leaving 7 bases between them. The CDR3 nucleotides read TGTGCCAGTAGTAGGACCGTCTATGGCTACACCTTC. This translates into CASSRTVYGYTF.

The rearrangement uses TRBV11-1 and TRBJ2-7; 8 bases line up with TRBD2. The CDR3 is made up of 14 amino acids. J gave up 6 bases and V 4 bases, and 8 bases lay outside the gene matches. The germline CDR1 and CDR2 sequences are SGHAT and FQDESV (reference sequence). The CDR3 DNA is TGTGCCAGCAGCTACGGGGGGGCCCTCGGCGAGCAGTACTTC. As protein: CASSYGGALGEQYF. The full variable domain, with the rest looked up from reference TRBV11-1 and TRBJ2-7, is EAEVAQSPRYKITEKSQAVAFWCDPISGHATLYWYRQILGQGPELLVQFQDESVVDDSQLPKDRFSAERLKGVDSTLKIQPAELGDSAMYLCASSYGGALGEQYFGPGTRLTVT.

The chain joins TRBV9 to TRBJ2-1, with 7 bases aligning to TRBD2. J lost 9 bases, V lost 3 bases, and 15 bases had no gene match. This CDR3 has 16 residues. CDR1 is SGDLS, CDR2 YYNGEE, per germline. CDR3 protein: CASSAESGLVTGEQFF. DNA for the CDR3: TGTGCCAGCAGCGCCGAGTCAGGACTAGTCACGGGTGAGCAGTTCTTC.

About this clone itself: Other DNA sequences in the same sample also yield this CDR3. The genes are TRBV5-1 and TRBJ1-4, with 9 bases identical to TRBD1. From germline, CDR1 is SGHRS and CDR2 YFSETQ. This CDR3 has 15 residues. Trimming removed 0 bases from V and 8 bases from J; junction bases left unmatched: 5. The CDR3 region is CASSLAQGAREKLFF. CDR3 in DNA: TGCGCCAGCAGCTTGGCACAGGGGGCAAGGGAAAAACTGTTTTTT.

This chain links TRBV28 with TRBJ1-5; D is ambiguous. V was pared by 5 bases and J by 12 bases, with 17 bases between. There are 13 residues in the CDR3. Germline-derived CDR1 and CDR2 are MDHEN and SYDVKM. The CDR3 reads CASSPFDRGLQHF. The CDR3, as DNA: TGTGCCAGCAGTCCCTTTGACCGCGGTCTCCAGCATTTT.

The rearrangement links TRBV5-1 to TRBJ2-5; no clear D. This CDR3 is 14 amino acids long. The germline V gene has CDR1 SGHRS and CDR2 YFSETQ. Trimming removed 0 bases from V and 2 bases from J, with 8 bases in between. Here the CDR3 reads CASSLAAEQETQYF. Written as DNA, the CDR3 is TGCGCCAGCAGCTTGGCGGCGGAACAAGAGACCCAGTACTTC.

The chain has TRBV6-1 and TRBJ2-1; 8 bases map to TRBD2. Per germline, CDR1 MNHNS and CDR2 SASEGT. The ends lost 2 bases at V and 0 bases at J; junction bases unmatched: 12. This CDR3 contains 19 residues. The CDR3 reads CASSEHGGTRLSSYNEQFF. CDR3 nucleotides: TGTGCCAGCAGTGAACACGGTGGGACTAGACTGAGCTCCTACAATGAGCAGTTCTTC.